A single sample gave rise to the 5 T cell receptor beta chains below, sequenced in a study of T cells in Graves' hyperthyroidism and ophthalmopathy. Amplified regions were TCR beta CDR3 sequences from RNA transcripts. Carried out on the TCR CDR3, a first-round RT-PCR used the HTBI primer set. TCRdb passed the multiplex PCR reads through MiXCR, listing each CDR3 protein once. This sample carries hundreds of thousands of distinct CDR3 sequences, around 26% of them seen once, and the ten largest clones take roughly 32%. Sequencing was performed on blood. Receptor source: a woman in her thirties or forties with Graves' ophthalmopathy.

In its sample, this clonotype was seen many times. Being one base from a much bigger clone, this may be a read error. The chain combines TRBV29-1 with TRBJ1-2; the match to TRBD1 covers 7 bases. The germline V gene encodes CDR1 SQVTM and CDR2 ANQGSEA. The CDR3 length is 13 residues. The V segment lost 7 bases and the J segment 3 bases; nucleotides outside the gene matches: 8. The CDR3 sequence: CSADRDRHYGYTF. In DNA form, the CDR3 reads TGCAGCGCCGACCGGGACAGACACTATGGCTACACCTTC. The full variable domain, its missing parts supplied by reference TRBV29-1 and TRBJ1-2, is SAVISQKPSRDICQRGTSLTIQCQVDSQVTMMFWYRQQPGQSLTLIATANQGSEATYESGFVIDKFPISRPNLTFSTLTVSNMSPEDSSIYLCSADRDRHYGYTFGSGTRLTVV.

The chain uses TRBV27 and TRBJ2-7; D possibly corresponds to TRBD2 (5 bases). The CDR3 loop spans 17 amino acids. Germline-derived CDR1 and CDR2 are MNHEY and SMNVEV (reference sequence). Trimming removed 2 bases at V and 0 bases at J, with 17 bases between. CDR3 coding DNA: TGTGCCAGCAGTTTAAGATCCGGGGATGCCTACTCCTACGAGCAGTACTTC. It is translated as CASSLRSGDAYSYEQYF.

This clonotype was counted many times. The chain links TRBV9 to TRBJ2-7; a weak D match, TRBD1 (5 bases). The CDR3 has 15 amino acids. Germline V gene data show CDR1 as SGDLS and CDR2 as YYNGEE. V lost 0 bases to trimming and J lost 5 bases, with 15 bases between them. This CDR3 is CASSVAGKGFHEQYF. In DNA form, the CDR3 reads TGTGCCAGCAGCGTAGCGGGTAAGGGGTTCCACGAGCAGTACTTC. The variable domain in full, completed from reference TRBV9 and TRBJ2-7, reads DSGVTQTPKHLITATGQRVTLRCSPRSGDLSVYWYQQSLDQGLQFLIQYYNGEERAKGNILERFSAQQFPDLHSELNLSSLELGDSALYFCASSVAGKGFHEQYFGPGTRLTVT.

This clonotype was counted ten times or more. The V and J genes are TRBV20-1 and TRBJ1-2, with D maybe TRBD1 (6 bases). CDR3 length: 13 residues. V lost 4 bases and J 2 bases, leaving 11 bases between the germline ends. The germline V gene encodes CDR1 DFQATT and CDR2 SNEGSKA (reference sequence). The CDR3 DNA reads TGCAGTGCTAAGGACAGCTTCAACTATGGCTACACCTTC. Its protein product is CSAKDSFNYGYTF.

This clonotype was seen ten or more times. The chain joins TRBV20-1 to TRBJ2-6, with a possible D match to TRBD1 (6 bases). The V gene lost 3 bases and the J gene lost 0 bases, with 15 bases spanning the gap. Germline V lookup: CDR1 DFQATT, CDR2 SNEGSKA (reference sequence). The CDR3 has 17 residues. CDR3 amino acids: CSARSWQGTSGANVLTF. CDR3 sequence (DNA): TGCAGTGCTAGGAGTTGGCAGGGGACCTCTGGGGCCAACGTCCTGACTTTC.